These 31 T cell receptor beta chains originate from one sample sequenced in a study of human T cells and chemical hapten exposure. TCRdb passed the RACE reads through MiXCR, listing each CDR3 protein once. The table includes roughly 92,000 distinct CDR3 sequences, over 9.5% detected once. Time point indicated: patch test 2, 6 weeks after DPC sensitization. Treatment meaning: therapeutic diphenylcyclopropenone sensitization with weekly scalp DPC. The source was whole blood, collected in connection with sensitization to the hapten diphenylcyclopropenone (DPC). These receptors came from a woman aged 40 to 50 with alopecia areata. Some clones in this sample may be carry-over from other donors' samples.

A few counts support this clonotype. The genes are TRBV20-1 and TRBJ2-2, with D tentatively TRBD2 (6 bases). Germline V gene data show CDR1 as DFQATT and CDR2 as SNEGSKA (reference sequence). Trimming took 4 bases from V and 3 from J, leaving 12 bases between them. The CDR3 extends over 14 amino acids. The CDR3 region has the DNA TGCAGTGCTATCCCCGGGACTTACACCGGGGAGCTGTTTTTT. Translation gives CSAIPGTYTGELFF.

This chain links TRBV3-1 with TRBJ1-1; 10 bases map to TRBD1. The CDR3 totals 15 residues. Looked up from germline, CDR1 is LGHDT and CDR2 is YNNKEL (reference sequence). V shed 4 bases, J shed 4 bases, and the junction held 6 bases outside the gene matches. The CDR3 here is CASSLPGTGATEAFF. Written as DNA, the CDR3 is TGTGCCAGCAGCCTCCCCGGGACAGGGGCCACTGAAGCTTTCTTT.

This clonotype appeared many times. The DNA for the CDR3 is TGTGCCAGCAGCTCCGACCCTATCACAGATACGCAGTATTTT. Translating gives CASSSDPITDTQYF. V usage is TRBV7-2 and J usage is TRBJ2-3; unclear D gene. The CDR3 is 14 residues long. Deletions cut 4 bases from V and 2 bases from J, with 10 bases between. The germline V gene encodes CDR1 SGHTA and CDR2 FQGNSA. Drawing the rest from reference TRBV7-2 and TRBJ2-3, the complete variable domain is GAGVSQSPSNKVTEKGKDVELRCDPISGHTALYWYRQSLGQGLEFLIYFQGNSAPDKSGLPSDRFSAERTGGSVSTLTIQRTQQEDSAVYLCASSSDPITDTQYFGPGTRLTVL.

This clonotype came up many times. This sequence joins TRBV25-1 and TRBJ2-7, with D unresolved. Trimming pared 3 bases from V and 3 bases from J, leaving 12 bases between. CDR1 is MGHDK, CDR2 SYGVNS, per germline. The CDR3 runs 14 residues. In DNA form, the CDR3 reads TGTGCCAGCAGTGAGCTCGGTGCGTACTACGAGCAGTACTTC. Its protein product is CASSELGAYYEQYF.

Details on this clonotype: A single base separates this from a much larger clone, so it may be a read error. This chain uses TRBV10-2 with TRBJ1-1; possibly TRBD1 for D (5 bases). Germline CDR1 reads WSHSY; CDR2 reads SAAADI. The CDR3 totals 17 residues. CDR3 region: CASCEPLGPGTNTEAFF. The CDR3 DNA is TGCGCCAGCTGTGAGCCCCTCGGCCCCGGGACTAACACTGAAGCTTTCTTT.

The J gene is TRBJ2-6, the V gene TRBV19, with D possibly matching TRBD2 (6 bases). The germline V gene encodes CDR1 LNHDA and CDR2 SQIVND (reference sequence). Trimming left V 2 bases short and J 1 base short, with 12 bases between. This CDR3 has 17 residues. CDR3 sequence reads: CASSILGLESGANVLTF. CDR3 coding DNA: TGTGCCAGTAGTATATTGGGACTGGAATCTGGGGCCAACGTCCTGACTTTC.

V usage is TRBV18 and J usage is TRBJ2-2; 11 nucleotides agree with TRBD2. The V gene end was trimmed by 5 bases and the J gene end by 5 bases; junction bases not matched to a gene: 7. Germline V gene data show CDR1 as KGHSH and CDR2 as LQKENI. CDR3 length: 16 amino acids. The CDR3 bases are TGTGCCAGCTCAGCCTTACTAGCGGGAGATACCGGGGAGCTGTTTTTT. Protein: CASSALLAGDTGELFF.

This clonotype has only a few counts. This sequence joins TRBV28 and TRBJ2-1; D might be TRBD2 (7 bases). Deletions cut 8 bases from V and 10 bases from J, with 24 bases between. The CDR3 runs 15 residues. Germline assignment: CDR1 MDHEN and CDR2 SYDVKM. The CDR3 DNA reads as TGTGCCAGCGATTCGGGGGCTAGCGGCCCTCCGGAGCAGTTCTTC. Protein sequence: CASDSGASGPPEQFF. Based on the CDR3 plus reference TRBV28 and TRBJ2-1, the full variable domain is DVKVTQSSRYLVKRTGEKVFLECVQDMDHENMFWYRQDPGLGLRLIYFSYDVKMKEKGDIPEGYSVSREKKERFSLILESASTNQTSMYLCASDSGASGPPEQFFGPGTRLTVL.

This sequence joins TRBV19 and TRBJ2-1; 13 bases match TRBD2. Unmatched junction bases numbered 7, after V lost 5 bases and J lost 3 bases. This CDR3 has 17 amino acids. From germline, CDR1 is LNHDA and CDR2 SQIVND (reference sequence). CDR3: CASSSTSGGADYNEQFF. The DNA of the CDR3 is TGTGCCAGTAGTTCCACTAGCGGGGGGGCCGACTACAATGAGCAGTTCTTC.

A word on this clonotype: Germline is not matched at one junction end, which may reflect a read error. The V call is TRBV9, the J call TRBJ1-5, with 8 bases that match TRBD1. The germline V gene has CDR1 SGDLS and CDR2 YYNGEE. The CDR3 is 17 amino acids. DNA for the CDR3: TGTGCCAGCAGCGTACCGGACAGGGCGAGGAGCAATCAGCCCAAGCATTTT. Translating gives CASSVPDRARSNQPKHF.

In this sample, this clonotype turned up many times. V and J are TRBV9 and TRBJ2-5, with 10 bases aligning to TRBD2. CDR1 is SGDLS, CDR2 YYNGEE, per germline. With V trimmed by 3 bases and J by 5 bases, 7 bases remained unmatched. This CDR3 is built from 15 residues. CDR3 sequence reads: CASSESGGGLETQYF. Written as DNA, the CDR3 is TGTGCCAGCAGCGAGAGCGGGGGGGGCCTTGAGACCCAGTACTTC.

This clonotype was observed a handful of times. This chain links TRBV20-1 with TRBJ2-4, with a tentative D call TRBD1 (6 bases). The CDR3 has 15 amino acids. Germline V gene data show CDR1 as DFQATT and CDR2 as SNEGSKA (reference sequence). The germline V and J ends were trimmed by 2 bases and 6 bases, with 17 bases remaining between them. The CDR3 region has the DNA TGCAGTGCTAGACCCCCCACAGGGAAGGGAAACATTCAGTACTTC. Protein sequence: CSARPPTGKGNIQYF.

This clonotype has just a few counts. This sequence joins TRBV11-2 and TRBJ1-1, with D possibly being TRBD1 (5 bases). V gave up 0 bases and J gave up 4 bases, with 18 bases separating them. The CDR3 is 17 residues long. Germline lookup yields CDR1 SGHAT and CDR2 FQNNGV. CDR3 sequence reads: CASSLDWAGSGVTEAFF. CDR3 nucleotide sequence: TGTGCCAGCAGCTTAGATTGGGCAGGGAGCGGCGTCACTGAAGCTTTCTTT.

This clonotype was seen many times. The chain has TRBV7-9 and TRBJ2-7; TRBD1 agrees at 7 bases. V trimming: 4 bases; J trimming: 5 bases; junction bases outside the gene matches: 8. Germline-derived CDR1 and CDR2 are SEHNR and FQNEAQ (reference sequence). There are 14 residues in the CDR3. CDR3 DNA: TGTGCCAGCAGCTACAGACAGGGATTCAACGAGCAGTACTTC. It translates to CASSYRQGFNEQYF.

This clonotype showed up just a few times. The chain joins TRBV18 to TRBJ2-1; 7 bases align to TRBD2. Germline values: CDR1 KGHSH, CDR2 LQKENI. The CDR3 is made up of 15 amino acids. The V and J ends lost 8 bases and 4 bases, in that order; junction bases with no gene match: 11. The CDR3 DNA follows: TGTGCCAGCACCTACCGGGAGGCGGGTTACAATGAGCAGTTCTTC. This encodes CASTYREAGYNEQFF.

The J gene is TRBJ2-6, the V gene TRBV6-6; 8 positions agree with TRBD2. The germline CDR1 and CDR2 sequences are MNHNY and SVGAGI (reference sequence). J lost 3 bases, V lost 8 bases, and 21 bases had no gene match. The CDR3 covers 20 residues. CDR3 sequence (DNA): TGTGCCAGCGGCCCAAGGGGGGTAGCGGGGCCCCAGCGTGGGGCCAACGTCCTGACTTTC. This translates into CASGPRGVAGPQRGANVLTF.

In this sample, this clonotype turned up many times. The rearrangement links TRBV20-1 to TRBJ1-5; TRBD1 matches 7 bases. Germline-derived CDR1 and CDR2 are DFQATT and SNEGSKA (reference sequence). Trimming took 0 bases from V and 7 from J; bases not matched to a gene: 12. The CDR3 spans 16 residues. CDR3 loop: CSARDAGTDPRQPQHF. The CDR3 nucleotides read TGCAGTGCTAGAGATGCCGGGACAGACCCTCGACAGCCCCAGCATTTT.

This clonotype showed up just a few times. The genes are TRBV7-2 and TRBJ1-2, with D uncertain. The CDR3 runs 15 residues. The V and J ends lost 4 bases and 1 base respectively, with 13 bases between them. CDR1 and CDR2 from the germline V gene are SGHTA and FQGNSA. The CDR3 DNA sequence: TGTGCCAGCAGCTCCCCCAGAATCAGTAACTATGGCTACACCTTC. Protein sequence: CASSSPRISNYGYTF.

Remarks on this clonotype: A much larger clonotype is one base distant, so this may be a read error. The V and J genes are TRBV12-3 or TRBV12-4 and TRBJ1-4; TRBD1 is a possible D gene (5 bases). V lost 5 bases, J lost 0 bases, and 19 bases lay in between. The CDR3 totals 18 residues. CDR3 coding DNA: TGTGCCAGCAGTAAGGGGCAGGGAACTCGTACAACTAATGAAAAACTGTTTTTT. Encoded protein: CASSKGQGTRTTNEKLFF.

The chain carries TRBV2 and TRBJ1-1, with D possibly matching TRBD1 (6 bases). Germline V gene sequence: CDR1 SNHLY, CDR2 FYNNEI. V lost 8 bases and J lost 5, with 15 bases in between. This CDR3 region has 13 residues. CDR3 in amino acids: CASVWQGRTEAFF. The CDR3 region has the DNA TGTGCCAGCGTCTGGCAGGGGAGGACTGAAGCTTTCTTT. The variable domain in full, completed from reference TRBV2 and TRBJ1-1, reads EPEVTQTPSHQVTQMGQEVILRCVPISNHLYFYWYRQILGQKVEFLVSFYNNEISEKSEIFDDQFSVERPDGSNFTLKIRSTKLEDSAMYFCASVWQGRTEAFFGQGTRLTVV.

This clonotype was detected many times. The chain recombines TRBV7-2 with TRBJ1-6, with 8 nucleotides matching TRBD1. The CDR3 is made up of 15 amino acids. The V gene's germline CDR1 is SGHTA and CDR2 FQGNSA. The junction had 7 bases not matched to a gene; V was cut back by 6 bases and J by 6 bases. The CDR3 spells CASRPGQESNSPLHF. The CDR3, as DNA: TGTGCCAGCAGACCGGGACAGGAGAGTAATTCACCCCTCCACTTT.

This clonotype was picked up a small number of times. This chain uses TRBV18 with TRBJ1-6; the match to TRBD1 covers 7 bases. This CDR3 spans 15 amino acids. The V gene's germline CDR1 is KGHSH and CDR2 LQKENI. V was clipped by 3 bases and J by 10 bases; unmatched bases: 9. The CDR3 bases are TGTGCCAGCTCACCGGCCGGGACAGAAATATCACCCCTCCACTTT. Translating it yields CASSPAGTEISPLHF.

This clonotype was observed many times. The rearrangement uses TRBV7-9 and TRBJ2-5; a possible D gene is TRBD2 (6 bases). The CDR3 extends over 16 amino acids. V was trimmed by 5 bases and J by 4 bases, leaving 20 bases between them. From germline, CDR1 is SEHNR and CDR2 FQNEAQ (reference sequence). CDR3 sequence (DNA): TGTGCCAGCAGCCCTACCGGGGGAGGCCGGGGAGAGACCCAGTACTTC. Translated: CASSPTGGGRGETQYF.

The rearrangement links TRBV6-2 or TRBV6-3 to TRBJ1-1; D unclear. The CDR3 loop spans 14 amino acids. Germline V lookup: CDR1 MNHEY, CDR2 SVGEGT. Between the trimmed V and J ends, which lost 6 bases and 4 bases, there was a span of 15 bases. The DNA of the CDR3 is TGTGCCAGCAGGCCAGCGGGCGCGTTCACTGAAGCTTTCTTT. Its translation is CASRPAGAFTEAFF.

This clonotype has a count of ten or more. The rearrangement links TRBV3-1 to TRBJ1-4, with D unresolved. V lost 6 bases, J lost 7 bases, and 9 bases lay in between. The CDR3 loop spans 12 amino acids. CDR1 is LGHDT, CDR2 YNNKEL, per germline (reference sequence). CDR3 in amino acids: CASSSRGEKLFF. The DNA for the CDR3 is TGTGCCAGCAGTTCCCGGGGTGAAAAACTGTTTTTT.

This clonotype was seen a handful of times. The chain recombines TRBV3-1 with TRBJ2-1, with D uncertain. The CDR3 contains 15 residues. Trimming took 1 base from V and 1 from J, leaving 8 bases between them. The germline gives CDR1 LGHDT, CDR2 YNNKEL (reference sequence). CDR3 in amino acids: CASSQVPTSYNEQFF. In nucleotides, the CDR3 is TGTGCCAGCAGCCAAGTCCCTACTTCCTACAATGAGCAGTTCTTC.

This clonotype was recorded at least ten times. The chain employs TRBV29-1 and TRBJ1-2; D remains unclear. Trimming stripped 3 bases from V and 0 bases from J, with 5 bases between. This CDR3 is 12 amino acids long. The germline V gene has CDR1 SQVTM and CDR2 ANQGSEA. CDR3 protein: CSVETTNYGYTF. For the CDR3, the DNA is TGCAGCGTTGAGACAACTAACTATGGCTACACCTTC. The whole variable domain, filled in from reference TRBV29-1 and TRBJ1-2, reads SAVISQKPSRDICQRGTSLTIQCQVDSQVTMMFWYRQQPGQSLTLIATANQGSEATYESGFVIDKFPISRPNLTFSTLTVSNMSPEDSSIYLCSVETTNYGYTFGSGTRLTVV.

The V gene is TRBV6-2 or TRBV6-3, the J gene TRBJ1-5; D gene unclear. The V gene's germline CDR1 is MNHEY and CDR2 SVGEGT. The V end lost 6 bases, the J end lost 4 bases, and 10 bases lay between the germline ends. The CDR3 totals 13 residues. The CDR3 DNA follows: TGTGCCAGCAGCGGTACAGCAAATCAGCCCCAGCATTTT. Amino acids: CASSGTANQPQHF.

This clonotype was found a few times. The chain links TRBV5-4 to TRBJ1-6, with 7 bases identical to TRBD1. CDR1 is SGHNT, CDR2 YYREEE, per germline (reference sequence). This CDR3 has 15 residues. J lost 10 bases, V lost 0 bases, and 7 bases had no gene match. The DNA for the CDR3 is TGTGCCAGCAGCTTGGTAGGGGGCGGGGGATCACCCCTCCACTTT. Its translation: CASSLVGGGGSPLHF.

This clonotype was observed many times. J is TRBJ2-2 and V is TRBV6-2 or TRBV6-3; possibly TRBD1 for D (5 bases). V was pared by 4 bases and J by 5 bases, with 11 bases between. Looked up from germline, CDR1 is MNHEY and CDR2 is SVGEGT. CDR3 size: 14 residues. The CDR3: CASSWQGKTGELFF. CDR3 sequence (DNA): TGTGCCAGCAGTTGGCAGGGAAAGACCGGGGAGCTGTTTTTT.

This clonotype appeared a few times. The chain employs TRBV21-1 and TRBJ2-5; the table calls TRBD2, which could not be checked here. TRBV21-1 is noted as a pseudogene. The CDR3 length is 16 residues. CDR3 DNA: TGTGCCAGCAGCCCGGGGACTAGCGGGCCGAGAAGTTCTCAGTACTTC. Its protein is CASSPGTSGPRSSQYF.